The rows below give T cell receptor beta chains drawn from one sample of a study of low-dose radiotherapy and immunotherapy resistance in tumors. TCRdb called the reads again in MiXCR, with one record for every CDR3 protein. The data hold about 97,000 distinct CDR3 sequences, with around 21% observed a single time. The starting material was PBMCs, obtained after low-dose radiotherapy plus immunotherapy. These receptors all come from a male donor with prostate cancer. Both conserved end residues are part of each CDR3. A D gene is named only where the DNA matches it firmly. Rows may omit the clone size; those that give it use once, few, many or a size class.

CASSSREEKLFF,TGTGCCAGCAGCTCCCGAGAGGAAAAACTGTTTTTT,TRBV13,-,many,TRBJ1-4
CASSSHSQVSGELFF,TGTGCCAGCAGCTCCCACTCGCAGGTCTCCGGGGAGCTGTTTTTT,TRBV3-1,-,medium-sized,TRBJ2-2
CSVDKGRETQYF,TGCAGCGTTGATAAGGGGAGGGAGACCCAGTACTTC,TRBV29-1,-,many,TRBJ2-5
CASSQEALTNTEAFF,TGCGCCAGCAGCCAAGAGGCCCTCACGAACACTGAAGCTTTCTTT,TRBV4-1,-,-,TRBJ1-1
CASSLDNIQYF,TGTGCCAGCAGCTTGGATAACATTCAGTACTTC,TRBV5-4,-,many,TRBJ2-4
CSVRGQGHEQYF,TGCAGCGTTCGGGGACAGGGCCACGAGCAGTACTTC,TRBV29-1,TRBD1,many,TRBJ2-7
CASTQGRGRSYNEQFF,TGTGCCAGCACCCAGGGAAGGGGGCGGTCCTACAATGAGCAGTTCTTC,TRBV2,TRBD1,many,TRBJ2-1
CASSPRDTTGELFF,TGTGCCAGCTCACCACGGGACACCACCGGGGAGCTGTTTTTT,TRBV18,-,-,TRBJ2-2
CACSRGAAHQETQYF,TGTGCCTGCAGCCGGGGCGCGGCACACCAAGAGACCCAGTACTTC,TRBV3-1,-,-,TRBJ2-5
CASSSKTGGDEKLFF,TGTGCCAGCAGCTCCAAGACAGGGGGCGATGAAAAACTGTTTTTT,TRBV5-6,TRBD1,many,TRBJ1-4
CASSPSGGPYNEQFF,TGTGCCAGCAGCCCAAGCGGGGGGCCTTACAATGAGCAGTTCTTC,TRBV3-1,TRBD2,many,TRBJ2-1
CSGAFNEKLFF,TGCAGCGGGGCCTTTAATGAAAAACTGTTTTTT,TRBV20-1,-,many,TRBJ1-4
CASSLHPYEQYF,TGTGCCAGCAGTCTTCATCCCTACGAGCAGTACTTC,TRBV12-3/TRBV12-4,-,-,TRBJ2-7
CASSPPSGTGDFYEQYF,TGTGCCAGCAGCCCCCCCTCCGGGACAGGGGACTTTTACGAGCAGTACTTC,TRBV7-2,TRBD1,many,TRBJ2-7
CASSLDGTGGFEQYF,TGCGCCAGCAGCTTGGACGGGACAGGGGGCTTCGAGCAGTACTTC,TRBV5-1,TRBD1,many,TRBJ2-7
CAISDGYLGDEKLFF,TGTGCCATCAGTGACGGATACCTCGGGGATGAAAAACTGTTTTTT,TRBV10-3,-,many,TRBJ1-4
CASSPYYNSSLHF,TGTGCCAGCAGCCCTTACTATAATTCATCCCTCCACTTT,TRBV7-9,-,-,TRBJ1-6
CASSLQGGQMRSNQPQHF,TGTGCCAGTAGTCTTCAGGGGGGACAAATGAGAAGCAATCAGCCCCAGCATTTT,TRBV19,TRBD1,many,TRBJ1-5
CASSNIGGPPYEQYF,TGCGCCAGCAGTAACATCGGGGGCCCCCCCTACGAGCAGTACTTC,TRBV5-1,-,many,TRBJ2-7
CSVVGQYTGELFF,TGCAGCGTTGTTGGGCAGTACACCGGGGAGCTGTTTTTT,TRBV29-1,-,many,TRBJ2-2
CASRLGAGSGFNEQYF,TGTGCCAGCAGACTCGGGGCGGGGAGTGGTTTCAACGAGCAGTACTTC,TRBV7-2,-,-,TRBJ2-7